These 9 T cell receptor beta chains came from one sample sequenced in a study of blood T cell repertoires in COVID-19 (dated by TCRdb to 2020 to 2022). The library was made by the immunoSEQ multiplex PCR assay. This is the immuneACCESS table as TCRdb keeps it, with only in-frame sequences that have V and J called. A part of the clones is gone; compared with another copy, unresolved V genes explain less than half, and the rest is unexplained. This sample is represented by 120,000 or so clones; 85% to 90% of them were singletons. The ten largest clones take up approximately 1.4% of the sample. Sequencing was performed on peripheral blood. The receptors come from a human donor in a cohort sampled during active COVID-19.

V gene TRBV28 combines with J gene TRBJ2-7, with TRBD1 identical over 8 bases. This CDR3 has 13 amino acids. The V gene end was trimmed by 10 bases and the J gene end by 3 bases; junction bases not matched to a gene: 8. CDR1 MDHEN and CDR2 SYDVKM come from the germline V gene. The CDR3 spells CAIQDRDGYEQYF. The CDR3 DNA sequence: TGTGCCATCCAGGACAGGGACGGCTACGAGCAGTACTTC.

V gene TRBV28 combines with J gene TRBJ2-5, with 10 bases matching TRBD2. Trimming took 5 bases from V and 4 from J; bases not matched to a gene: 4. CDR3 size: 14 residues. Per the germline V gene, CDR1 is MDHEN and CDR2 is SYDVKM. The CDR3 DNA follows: TGTGCCAGCAGTATCACTAGCGGGATAGAGACCCAGTACTTC. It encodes CASSITSGIETQYF.

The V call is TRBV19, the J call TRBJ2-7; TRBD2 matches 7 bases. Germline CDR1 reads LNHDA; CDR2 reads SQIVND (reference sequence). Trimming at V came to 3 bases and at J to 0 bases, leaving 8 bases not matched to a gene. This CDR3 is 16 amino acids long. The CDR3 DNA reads TGTGCCAGTAGTATTTCTCTAGCGGTGAGCTCCTACGAGCAGTACTTC. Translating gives CASSISLAVSSYEQYF.

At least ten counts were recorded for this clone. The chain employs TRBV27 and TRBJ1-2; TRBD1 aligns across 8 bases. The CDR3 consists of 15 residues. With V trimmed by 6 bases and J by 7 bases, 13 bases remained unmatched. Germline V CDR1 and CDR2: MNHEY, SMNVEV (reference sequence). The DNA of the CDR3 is TGTGCCAGCAGCACCGGCACTCAGGGGGCGCGTGGCTACACCTTC. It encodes CASSTGTQGARGYTF.

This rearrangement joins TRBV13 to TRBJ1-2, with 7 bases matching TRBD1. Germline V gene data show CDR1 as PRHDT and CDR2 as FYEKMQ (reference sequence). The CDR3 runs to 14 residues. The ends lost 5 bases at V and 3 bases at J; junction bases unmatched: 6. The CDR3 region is CASSEDGTDYGYTF. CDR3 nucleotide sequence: TGTGCCAGCAGCGAAGACGGGACAGACTATGGCTACACCTTC.

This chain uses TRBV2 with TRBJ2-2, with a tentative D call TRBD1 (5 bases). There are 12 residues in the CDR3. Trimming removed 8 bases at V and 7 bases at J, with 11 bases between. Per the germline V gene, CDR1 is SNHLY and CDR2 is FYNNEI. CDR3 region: CASGLGVGELFF. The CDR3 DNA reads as TGTGCCAGCGGTTTAGGGGTCGGGGAGCTGTTTTTT.

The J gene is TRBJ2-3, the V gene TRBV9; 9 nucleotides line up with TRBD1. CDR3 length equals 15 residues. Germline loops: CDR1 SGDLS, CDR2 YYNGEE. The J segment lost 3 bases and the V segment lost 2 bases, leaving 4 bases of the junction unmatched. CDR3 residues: CASSVVGTGTDTQYF. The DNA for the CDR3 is TGTGCCAGCAGCGTCGTCGGGACAGGGACAGATACGCAGTATTTT.

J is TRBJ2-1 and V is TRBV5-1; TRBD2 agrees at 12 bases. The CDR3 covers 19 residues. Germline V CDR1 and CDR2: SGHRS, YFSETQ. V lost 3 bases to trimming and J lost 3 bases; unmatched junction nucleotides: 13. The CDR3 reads CASSSRLAGEFTRYNEQFF. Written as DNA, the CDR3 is TGCGCCAGCAGCTCAAGACTAGCGGGAGAATTTACCCGCTACAATGAGCAGTTCTTC.

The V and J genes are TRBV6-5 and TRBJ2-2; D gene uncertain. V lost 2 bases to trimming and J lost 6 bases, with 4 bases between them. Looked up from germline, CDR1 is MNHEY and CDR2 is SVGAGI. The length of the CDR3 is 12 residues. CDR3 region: CASSYGAGELFF. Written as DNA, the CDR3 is TGTGCCAGCAGTTACGGAGCCGGGGAGCTGTTTTTT.